This TCR beta chain was sequenced for a study of neurological immune-mediated disorders. Time point specified: longitudinal time-point 2. TCRdb analysed the 5' RACE reads with MiXCR anew, one entry per CDR3 protein. Of roughly 49,000 distinct CDR3 sequences detected, roughly 13% appear once; the ten largest clones hold 4.5% to 5.5%. V was trimmed by 0 bases and J by 1 base, leaving 13 bases between them. Germline V gene lookup returns CDR1 SGHRS and CDR2 YFSETQ. The CDR3 sequence is 16 residues long. The J gene is TRBJ2-5, the V gene TRBV5-1, with D possibly being TRBD2 (7 bases). The receptor was derived from a male donor with HTLV-1-associated myelopathy (HAM/TSP). Input material: PBMCs. CDR3 bases: TGCGCCAGCAGCTTGGAGGAGGGGGGGCCCCAAGAGACCCAGTACTTC. Translated, it gives CASSLEEGGPQETQYF.